A single sample gave rise to the 27 T cell receptor beta chains below, sequenced in a study of blood T cells in healthy people across ages. The authors ran a second PCR of 7 to 11 cycles using a sample-barcoded 5' primer and a J-beta primer mix. MiXCR was run by TCRdb on the 5' RACE reads, yielding one entry per CDR3 protein. The data hold a few hundred thousand distinct CDR3 sequences, with approximately 47% observed a single time. Sequencing was done on a sample of blood. The receptors originated from a man between 60 and 75 years old in good health.

V gene TRBV27 combines with J gene TRBJ2-5; 10 bases are a match to TRBD1. The J call may be incorrect, as the DNA end agrees better with TRBJ2-7. This CDR3 region has 18 residues. CDR1 is MNHEY, CDR2 SMNVEV, per germline (reference sequence). The CDR3 here is CASSLSPMGQGFPYEQYF. CDR3 sequence (DNA): TGTGCCAGCAGTTTATCCCCCATGGGACAGGGGTTTCCCTACGAGCAGTACTTC.

The J gene is TRBJ2-4, the V gene TRBV11-2, with TRBD2 matching over 10 bases. The J call is doubtful: the DNA matches TRBJ2-5 better. This CDR3 has 15 residues. Germline V gene lookup returns CDR1 SGHAT and CDR2 FQNNGV. Here the CDR3 reads CASSLTSGAPETQYF. In DNA, the CDR3 is TGTGCCAGCAGCCTAACTAGCGGGGCTCCAGAGACCCAGTACTTC.

The chain has TRBV7-8 and TRBJ2-7; D is unclear. Trimming took off 5 bases at V and 7 bases at J, with 15 bases between the two ends. CDR3 length: 13 residues. Germline V gene data show CDR1 as SGHVS and CDR2 as FQNEAQ. The CDR3 DNA sequence: TGTGCCAGCAGCCCACGACTGCCCAATGAGCAGTACTTC. Its translation: CASSPRLPNEQYF.

This clonotype was found once. This rearrangement joins TRBV6-2 or TRBV6-3 to TRBJ2-1; 9 bases map to TRBD1. The ends lost 6 bases at V and 10 bases at J; junction bases unmatched: 13. This CDR3 is 15 amino acids long. The germline V gene encodes CDR1 MNHEY and CDR2 SVGEGT. The CDR3 protein is CASRRPGQGFKEQFF. In DNA form, the CDR3 reads TGTGCCAGCAGACGCCCGGGACAGGGATTTAAAGAGCAGTTCTTC.

Remarks on this clonotype: Just one base apart from a much larger clone, this may be a read error. The J gene is TRBJ2-3, the V gene TRBV11-1; a possible D gene is TRBD2 (5 bases). Germline CDR1 is SGHAT and CDR2 is FQDESV (reference sequence). The CDR3 is made up of 15 amino acids. DNA of the CDR3: TGTGCCAGCAGCTGGGCCGGGGATCGGGGAGATGCGCAGTATTTT. Its protein product is CASSWAGDRGDAQYF.

The chain recombines TRBV27 with TRBJ2-7; 8 nucleotides align to TRBD1. Per germline, CDR1 MNHEY and CDR2 SMNVEV (reference sequence). Trimming removed 6 bases from V and 6 bases from J; junction bases left unmatched: 13. There are 15 residues in the CDR3. CDR3 DNA sequence: TGTGCCAGCAGCCGACTGGACAGGGTGACGGGCGAGCAGTACTTC. Translated, it gives CASSRLDRVTGEQYF.

The V call is TRBV9, the J call TRBJ1-2; TRBD1 is a possible D gene (5 bases). The CDR3 is made up of 14 amino acids. Trimming cost V 0 bases and J 4 bases, with 10 bases left between them. The germline gives CDR1 SGDLS, CDR2 YYNGEE. The CDR3 loop reads CASSVEEGPYGYTF. The DNA for the CDR3 is TGTGCCAGCAGCGTAGAAGAGGGGCCCTATGGCTACACCTTC.

V gene TRBV7-2 combines with J gene TRBJ2-1; TRBD1 might be the D (5 bases). The CDR3 length is 14 residues. The V end was cut by 2 bases, the J end by 7 bases, with 12 bases between. Germline CDR1 reads SGHTA; CDR2 reads FQGNSA. CDR3 in DNA: TGTGCCAGCAGCTTATCACCAGGGTTAAATGAGCAGTTCTTC. Amino acids: CASSLSPGLNEQFF.

The rearrangement links TRBV2 to TRBJ2-3, with a weak D call TRBD1 (6 bases). From germline, CDR1 is SNHLY and CDR2 FYNNEI. The CDR3 spans 14 residues. Deletions cut 2 bases from V and 3 bases from J, with 9 bases between. The CDR3 loop is CASSEIQGTDTQYF. In DNA form, the CDR3 reads TGTGCCAGCAGTGAAATCCAGGGGACAGATACGCAGTATTTT.

This chain uses TRBV5-4 with TRBJ2-1; D is undetermined. Trimming took off 7 bases at V and 5 bases at J, with 13 bases between the two ends. CDR1 and CDR2 (germline): SGHNT, YYREEE (reference sequence). This CDR3 is built from 13 residues. The CDR3 here is CASRASKHNEQFF. The CDR3 coding sequence is TGTGCCAGCCGAGCCTCGAAACACAATGAGCAGTTCTTC.

The gene calls are TRBV7-2 and TRBJ1-5; 8 nucleotides agree with TRBD1. CDR1 SGHTA and CDR2 FQGNSA come from the germline V gene. The V gene end was trimmed by 8 bases and the J gene end by 1 base; junction bases not matched to a gene: 4. This CDR3 region has 14 residues. In nucleotides, the CDR3 is TGTGCCAGCTCAGGGGGCCCGAGCAATCAGCCCCAGCATTTT. It translates to CASSGGPSNQPQHF. The full variable domain, with the rest looked up from reference TRBV7-2 and TRBJ1-5, is GAGVSQSPSNKVTEKGKDVELRCDPISGHTALYWYRQSLGQGLEFLIYFQGNSAPDKSGLPSDRFSAERTGGSVSTLTIQRTQQEDSAVYLCASSGGPSNQPQHFGDGTRLSIL.

The table lists this clonotype with many counts. The chain combines TRBV27 with TRBJ1-2; D is ambiguous. Trimming removed 0 bases at V and 3 bases at J, with 8 bases between. This CDR3 has 14 residues. Germline V gives CDR1 MNHEY, CDR2 SMNVEV (reference sequence). The CDR3 bases are TGTGCCAGCAGTTTATCCGTAGGTGACTATGGCTACACCTTC. It codes for CASSLSVGDYGYTF.

The chain recombines TRBV27 with TRBJ2-5, with TRBD1 matching over 7 bases. This CDR3 has 15 residues. Trimming cost V 10 bases and J 5 bases; bases outside gene matches: 16. From germline, CDR1 is MNHEY and CDR2 SMNVEV (reference sequence). Here the CDR3 reads CATGKGRGQGETQYF. The CDR3 nucleotides read TGTGCCACCGGGAAGGGAAGGGGGCAAGGGGAGACCCAGTACTTC.

This clonotype was counted between two and nine times. The chain carries TRBV7-9 and TRBJ1-2; maybe TRBD1 (5 bases). CDR1 is SEHNR and CDR2 is FQNEAQ in the germline V gene (reference sequence). Trimming left V 5 bases short and J 2 bases short, with 18 bases between. The CDR3 spans 16 residues. This CDR3 reads CASSNSIGGFNYGYTF. The CDR3 region has the DNA TGTGCCAGCAGCAACTCCATTGGGGGGTTCAACTATGGCTACACCTTC. The full variable domain, its missing parts supplied by reference TRBV7-9 and TRBJ1-2, is DTGVSQNPRHKITKRGQNVTFRCDPISEHNRLYWYRQTLGQGPEFLTYFQNEAQLEKSRLLSDRFSAERPKGSFSTLEIQRTEQGDSAMYLCASSNSIGGFNYGYTFGSGTRLTVV.

DNA of the CDR3: TGTGCCAGCTCACTGACAGTCAACTCCTACGAGCAGTACTTC. Translating it yields CASSLTVNSYEQYF. The V gene is TRBV18, the J gene TRBJ2-7; tentatively, D is TRBD1 (5 bases). V was clipped by 4 bases and J by 0 bases, with 10 bases between them. Germline V lookup: CDR1 KGHSH, CDR2 LQKENI. This CDR3 region has 14 residues.

This clonotype was seen many times. This chain links TRBV20-1 with TRBJ2-5, with 11 bases identical to TRBD2. CDR1 and CDR2 (germline): DFQATT, SNEGSKA (reference sequence). This CDR3 spans 15 amino acids. J lost 4 bases, V lost 6 bases, and 10 bases had no gene match. The DNA of the CDR3 is TGCAGTGCCCCCATGGGACTAGCGGTGTCAGAGACCCAGTACTTC. The encoded protein is CSAPMGLAVSETQYF.

This chain uses TRBV20-1 with TRBJ2-3; TRBD1 might be the D (7 bases). Trimming stripped 5 bases from V and 0 bases from J, with 15 bases between. This CDR3 is built from 15 residues. Germline V gives CDR1 DFQATT, CDR2 SNEGSKA (reference sequence). The DNA for the CDR3 is TGCAGTGCTCCCCCAGGGGGGATTAGCACAGATACGCAGTATTTT. This encodes CSAPPGGISTDTQYF.

The chain joins TRBV7-2 to TRBJ1-2; TRBD1 is a possible D gene (6 bases). The CDR3 is 16 residues long. V was cut by 2 bases and J by 0 bases, with 13 bases left in between. Germline CDR1 reads SGHTA; CDR2 reads FQGNSA. The DNA of the CDR3 is TGTGCCAGCAGCTTACAGGGGACCCGGGCTAACTATGGCTACACCTTC. Residues: CASSLQGTRANYGYTF.

The gene calls are TRBV12-5 and TRBJ2-6; no firm D call. This CDR3 region has 17 residues. V gave up 1 base and J gave up 2 bases, with 12 bases separating them. Germline assignment: CDR1 LGHNT and CDR2 FRNRAP. CDR3 in amino acids: CASGLGPVGAGANVLTF. The DNA of the CDR3 is TGTGCTAGTGGTTTGGGCCCGGTAGGAGCTGGGGCCAACGTCCTGACTTTC.

The J gene is TRBJ2-1, the V gene TRBV2; D call uncertain. The CDR3 has 14 amino acids. V shed 6 bases and J shed 7 bases, with 16 bases lying between them. Germline V gene lookup returns CDR1 SNHLY and CDR2 FYNNEI. For the CDR3, the DNA is TGTGCCAGCAGCGAAAGTCTTGTGGGAAATGAGCAGTTCTTC. This translates into CASSESLVGNEQFF.

The V and J genes are TRBV24-1 and TRBJ2-1; a possible D gene is TRBD1 (5 bases). The CDR3 runs to 12 residues. Germline loops: CDR1 KGHDR, CDR2 SFDVKD. Between the trimmed V and J ends, which lost 6 bases and 9 bases, there was a span of 11 bases. The CDR3 loop is CATSLGVGEQFF. The CDR3 bases are TGTGCCACCAGTTTAGGGGTGGGTGAGCAGTTCTTC.

A word on this clonotype: A read error may explain this, as a much larger clone is one base away. The chain combines TRBV10-3 with TRBJ2-4; a weak D match, TRBD1 (6 bases). Deletions cut 5 bases from V and 13 bases from J, with 15 bases between. This CDR3 spans 12 amino acids. Germline V CDR1 and CDR2: ENHRY, SYGVKD. Here the CDR3 reads CAISQQGRGQYF. As DNA, the CDR3 is TGTGCCATCAGTCAACAGGGAAGAGGGCAGTACTTC.

This clonotype was picked up a small number of times. The J gene is TRBJ2-1, the V gene TRBV4-1, with 7 bases identical to TRBD2. This CDR3 has 14 amino acids. From germline, CDR1 is MGHRA and CDR2 YSYEKL. J gave up 0 bases and V 5 bases, and 1 base lay outside the gene matches. Written as DNA, the CDR3 is TGCGCCAGCAGCGGGGGGGGCTCCTACAATGAGCAGTTCTTC. It specifies CASSGGGSYNEQFF.

V usage is TRBV28 and J usage is TRBJ2-4; the match to TRBD2 covers 8 bases. Germline V lookup: CDR1 MDHEN, CDR2 SYDVKM. There are 17 residues in the CDR3. The J segment lost 5 bases and the V segment lost 4 bases, leaving 13 bases of the junction unmatched. The CDR3 region is CASSSGGYGSGENIQYF. As DNA, the CDR3 is TGTGCCAGCAGTTCGGGGGGGTACGGCAGCGGAGAAAACATTCAGTACTTC.

The chain links TRBV29-1 to TRBJ2-1; D unclear. V was trimmed by 7 bases and J by 3 bases, leaving 16 bases between them. There are 14 residues in the CDR3. The germline V gene encodes CDR1 SQVTM and CDR2 ANQGSEA. The CDR3 loop reads CSAADGLIYNEQFF. The CDR3 DNA reads as TGCAGCGCCGCAGACGGGCTGATCTACAATGAGCAGTTCTTC.

This clonotype was counted a few times. The chain links TRBV28 to TRBJ2-4; possible D gene TRBD2, 6 bases. Per germline, CDR1 MDHEN and CDR2 SYDVKM. The CDR3 runs to 15 residues. V lost 5 bases and J 0 bases, leaving 11 bases between the germline ends. The CDR3 is CASSRAGTAKNIQYF. The DNA of the CDR3 is TGTGCCAGCAGTCGGGCGGGGACAGCCAAAAACATTCAGTACTTC.

The chain uses TRBV7-9 and TRBJ2-7; D not certain. Trimming pared 5 bases from V and 2 bases from J, leaving 10 bases between. The CDR3 is 13 residues long. Looked up from germline, CDR1 is SEHNR and CDR2 is FQNEAQ (reference sequence). In DNA form, the CDR3 reads TGTGCCAGCAGCCCCCTCGGAACCTACGAGCAGTACTTC. As protein: CASSPLGTYEQYF.